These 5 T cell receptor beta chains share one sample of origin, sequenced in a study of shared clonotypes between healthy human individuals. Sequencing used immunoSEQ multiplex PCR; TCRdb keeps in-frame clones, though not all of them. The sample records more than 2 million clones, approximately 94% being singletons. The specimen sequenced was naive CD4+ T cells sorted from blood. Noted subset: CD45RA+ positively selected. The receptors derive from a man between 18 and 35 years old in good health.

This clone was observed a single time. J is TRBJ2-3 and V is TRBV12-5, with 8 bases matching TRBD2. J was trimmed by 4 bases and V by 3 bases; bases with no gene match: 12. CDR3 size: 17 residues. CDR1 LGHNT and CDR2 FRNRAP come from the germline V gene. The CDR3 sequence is CASGLRLAQGSPDTQYF. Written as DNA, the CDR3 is TGTGCTAGTGGTTTACGACTAGCGCAAGGGAGCCCAGATACGCAGTATTTT.

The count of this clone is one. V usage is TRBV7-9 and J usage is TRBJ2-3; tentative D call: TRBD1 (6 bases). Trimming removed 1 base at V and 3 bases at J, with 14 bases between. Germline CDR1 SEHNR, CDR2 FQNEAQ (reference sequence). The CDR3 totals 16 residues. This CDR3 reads CASSLVGRGKTDTQYF. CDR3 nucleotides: TGTGCCAGCAGCTTAGTAGGTAGGGGGAAAACAGATACGCAGTATTTT.

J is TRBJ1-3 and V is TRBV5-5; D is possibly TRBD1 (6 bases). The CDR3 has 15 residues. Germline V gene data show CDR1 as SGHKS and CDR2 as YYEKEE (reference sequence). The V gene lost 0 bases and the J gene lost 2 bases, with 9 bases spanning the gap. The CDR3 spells CASSLDRATGNTIYF. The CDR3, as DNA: TGTGCCAGCAGCTTGGACAGGGCCACTGGAAACACCATATATTTT.

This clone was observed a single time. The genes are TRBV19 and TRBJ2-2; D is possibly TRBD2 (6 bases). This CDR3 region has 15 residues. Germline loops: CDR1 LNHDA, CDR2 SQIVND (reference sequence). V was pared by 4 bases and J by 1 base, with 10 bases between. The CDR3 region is CASSKGTVNTGELFF. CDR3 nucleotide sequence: TGTGCCAGTAGTAAGGGGACTGTGAACACCGGGGAGCTGTTTTTT.

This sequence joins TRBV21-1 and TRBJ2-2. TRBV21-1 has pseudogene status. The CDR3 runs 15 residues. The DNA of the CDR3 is TGTGCCAGCAGCAAATCTGCGACGGGCGGCGGGGAGCTGTTTTTT. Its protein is CASSKSATGGGELFF.